These 18 T cell receptor beta chains were sequenced from one sample in a study of spatial heterogeneity in lung cancer. Via MiXCR, TCRdb re-called the 5' RACE reads, giving one row per CDR3 protein. The table has some 97,000 distinct CDR3 sequences, under 4.5% seen once. The antigens these receptors bind are not known. General study results and limits: Counts of expanded intratumoral alpha and beta TCRs tracked tumor mutation counts.

Time point meaning: sample taken at primary tumor resection. Specimen: lung tumor tissue, collected at surgery. The receptors originated from a male donor with early-stage non-small cell lung cancer.

This clonotype was observed many times. The V call is TRBV10-2, the J call TRBJ2-1; perhaps TRBD2 as D (6 bases). The V and J ends lost 2 bases and 9 bases respectively, with 11 bases between them. Germline CDR1 reads WSHSY; CDR2 reads SAAADI. The CDR3 runs to 13 residues. CDR3 amino acids: CASSEVAAFEQFF. In nucleotides, the CDR3 is TGCGCCAGCAGTGAGGTAGCGGCCTTTGAGCAGTTCTTC.

This clonotype is deemed medium-sized (0.01 to 0.1%). V gene TRBV11-2 combines with J gene TRBJ2-7, with 7 bases fitting TRBD1. The germline V gene encodes CDR1 SGHAT and CDR2 FQNNGV. The CDR3 runs 12 residues. Trimming removed 4 bases from V and 6 bases from J; junction bases left unmatched: 3. The DNA of the CDR3 is TGTGCCAGCAGCTACAGGACAGGCGAGCAGTACTTC. It codes for CASSYRTGEQYF.

This clonotype was found a few times. The J gene is TRBJ2-3, the V gene TRBV14; the match to TRBD1 covers 7 bases. Germline CDR1 and CDR2: SGHDN and FVKESK. The junction had 9 bases not matched to a gene; V was cut back by 1 base and J by 2 bases. The CDR3 extends over 17 amino acids. The DNA for the CDR3 is TGTGCCAGCAGCCAAGTGATTTGGACAGGATTCACAGATACGCAGTATTTT. Protein: CASSQVIWTGFTDTQYF.

This clonotype was seen more than once but under ten times. V and J are TRBV15 and TRBJ1-5, with TRBD1 matching 7 bases. CDR3 length equals 15 residues. J was trimmed by 2 bases and V by 2 bases; bases with no gene match: 3. From germline, CDR1 is LNHNV and CDR2 YYDKDF (reference sequence). The DNA of the CDR3 is TGTGCCACCAGCAGACCGGACAGGCGCAATCAGCCCCAGCATTTT. It encodes CATSRPDRRNQPQHF.

This clonotype has ten or more counts. The chain links TRBV28 to TRBJ1-1, with a possible D match to TRBD1 (5 bases). The CDR3 length is 13 residues. The germline gives CDR1 MDHEN, CDR2 SYDVKM. Trimming stripped 8 bases from V and 5 bases from J, with 15 bases between. CDR3: CASGERDGTEAFF. The DNA of the CDR3 is TGTGCCAGCGGGGAGAGGGACGGGACTGAAGCTTTCTTT. The whole variable domain, remainder taken from reference TRBV28 and TRBJ1-1, is DVKVTQSSRYLVKRTGEKVFLECVQDMDHENMFWYRQDPGLGLRLIYFSYDVKMKEKGDIPEGYSVSREKKERFSLILESASTNQTSMYLCASGERDGTEAFFGQGTRLTVV.

This clonotype was counted ten times or more. The chain couples TRBV20-1 to TRBJ1-2, with D possibly being TRBD1 (5 bases). Deletions cut 2 bases from V and 8 bases from J, with 15 bases between. CDR1 and CDR2 (germline): DFQATT, SNEGSKA (reference sequence). This CDR3 spans 13 amino acids. Written as DNA, the CDR3 is TGCAGTGCTAGATCAGGGCCCGACGGGGGCTACACCTTC. Translating it yields CSARSGPDGGYTF.

This clonotype was recorded many times. The chain is built from TRBV28 and TRBJ1-2; 10 bases are shared with TRBD1. Germline CDR1 MDHEN, CDR2 SYDVKM. V was clipped by 6 bases and J by 8 bases; unmatched bases: 9. The length of the CDR3 is 14 residues. This CDR3 reads CASRTTGGMGGYTF. Here the CDR3 DNA reads TGTGCCAGCAGAACGACAGGGGGCATGGGCGGCTACACCTTC.

The chain carries TRBV10-3 and TRBJ1-4, with D possibly being TRBD1 (5 bases). Per the germline V gene, CDR1 is ENHRY and CDR2 is SYGVKD. Trimming removed 0 bases at V and 8 bases at J, with 10 bases between. This CDR3 region has 14 residues. The DNA for the CDR3 is TGTGCCATCAGTGAGTCGAGTCACAGGGAAAAACTGTTTTTT. Amino acids: CAISESSHREKLFF.

In this sample, this clonotype turned up many times. The V and J genes are TRBV4-2 and TRBJ1-5; TRBD1 aligns across 7 bases. CDR1 LGHNA and CDR2 YNFKEQ come from the germline V gene. The CDR3 totals 14 residues. V shed 4 bases and J 4 bases; nucleotides not matched to a gene: 4. The CDR3 reads CASSPSTGNQPQHF. CDR3 nucleotides: TGTGCCAGCAGCCCATCGACAGGGAATCAGCCCCAGCATTTT.

This chain links TRBV6-1 with TRBJ2-3; D gene uncertain. This CDR3 has 13 residues. The V end was cut by 6 bases, the J end by 1 base, with 8 bases between. Germline-derived CDR1 and CDR2 are MNHNS and SASEGT. CDR3 coding DNA: TGTGCCAGCAGGCGGCTTGGCACAGATACGCAGTATTTT. Translation gives CASRRLGTDTQYF.

In this sample, this clonotype turned up many times. The chain employs TRBV28 and TRBJ1-2; 8 bases agree with TRBD1. V dropped 3 bases and J dropped 10; count of bases not matched to a gene: 7. The CDR3 totals 13 residues. Germline V gives CDR1 MDHEN, CDR2 SYDVKM. CDR3 bases: TGTGCCAGCAGTTTTCAGGGGGCTAATGTCTACACCTTC. Translated: CASSFQGANVYTF.

This sequence joins TRBV28 and TRBJ2-1, with 8 bases identical to TRBD2. The CDR3 is 16 amino acids. Germline CDR1 is MDHEN and CDR2 is SYDVKM. J was trimmed by 3 bases and V by 2 bases; bases with no gene match: 6. CDR3 protein: CASSLRSGSDYNEQFF. DNA for the CDR3: TGTGCCAGCAGTTTAAGGAGCGGGAGTGACTACAATGAGCAGTTCTTC.

This clonotype occurred a few times. The genes are TRBV7-9 and TRBJ2-5, with D unclear. Germline V gene data show CDR1 as SEHNR and CDR2 as FQNEAQ (reference sequence). The V end was cut by 5 bases, the J end by 4 bases, with 14 bases between. CDR3 length: 14 amino acids. CDR3 protein: CASSAPLGPETQYF. For the CDR3, the DNA is TGTGCCAGCAGCGCCCCCTTAGGTCCAGAGACCCAGTACTTC.

This clonotype appeared many times. This chain links TRBV7-8 with TRBJ1-1; possibly TRBD1 for D (5 bases). Germline CDR1 SGHVS, CDR2 FQNEAQ. V shed 0 bases and J shed 4 bases, with 24 bases lying between them. This CDR3 is built from 19 residues. The CDR3 region is CASSLAAVFRGRGTTEAFF. The CDR3 bases are TGTGCCAGCAGCTTAGCAGCAGTTTTTAGGGGTCGGGGAACCACTGAAGCTTTCTTT.

The table lists this clonotype with many counts. The chain combines TRBV6-1 with TRBJ1-3; D is possibly TRBD1 (5 bases). This CDR3 is 12 amino acids long. CDR1 and CDR2 from the germline V gene are MNHNS and SASEGT. In nucleotides, the CDR3 is TGTGCGACAGCATCTGAGGGATACACCATATATTTT. This codes for CATASEGYTIYF.

This clonotype was counted only a few times. The chain couples TRBV28 to TRBJ2-2; the D gene could be TRBD1 or TRBD2 (5 bases each). The CDR3 is 14 amino acids. Germline CDR1 and CDR2: MDHEN and SYDVKM. V shed 7 bases and J shed 6 bases, with 15 bases lying between them. The CDR3 region is CASTLAGRSGELFF. As DNA, the CDR3 is TGTGCCAGCACCCTCGCAGGGAGATCCGGGGAGCTGTTTTTT.

Only a few counts were recorded for this clonotype. This chain connects TRBV18 to TRBJ1-2; D not certain. Trimming shortened V by 3 bases and J by 3 bases, and 17 bases separated the two germline ends. The V gene's germline CDR1 is KGHSH and CDR2 LQKENI. This CDR3 region has 16 residues. The CDR3 sequence is CASSPQHTQVDYGYTF. Here the CDR3 DNA reads TGTGCCAGCTCACCCCAACACACGCAGGTCGACTATGGCTACACCTTC. Full variable domain (remainder filled in from reference TRBV18 and TRBJ1-2): NAGVMQNPRHLVRRRGQEARLRCSPMKGHSHVYWYRQLPEEGLKFMVYLQKENIIDESGMPKERFSAEFPKEGPSILRIQQVVRGDSAAYFCASSPQHTQVDYGYTFGSGTRLTVV.

Many counts were recorded for this clonotype. The genes are TRBV7-9 and TRBJ2-3, with TRBD1 as a possible D gene (5 bases). The V gene lost 4 bases and the J gene lost 4 bases, with 12 bases spanning the gap. Germline V gene lookup returns CDR1 SEHNR and CDR2 FQNEAQ (reference sequence). CDR3 length equals 14 residues. The CDR3 region has the DNA TGTGCCAGCAGCTCTCTGGGGCAGTCAGATACGCAGTATTTT. It codes for CASSSLGQSDTQYF.